Following are 17 T cell receptor beta chains from one sample sequenced in a study of cytomegalovirus exposure and HLA in healthy donors. PCR amplification relied on 60 Vbeta primers (plus 13 Jbeta primers). Sequenced by immunoSEQ multiplex PCR; TCRdb stores in-frame clones only, minus some. The sample holds roughly 150,000 clones; 60% to 80% are singletons and the top ten take 1.7%. Sequencing was performed on PBMCs. The receptor set was obtained from a woman aged 25 to 39 in good health and CMV-seronegative.

A single count supports this clone. This chain joins TRBV6-1 and TRBJ1-1, with D unresolved. The CDR3 has 13 amino acids. With 4 bases removed from V and 0 bases from J, the gap between germline ends came to 6 bases. Germline CDR1 MNHNS, CDR2 SASEGT. CDR3 in DNA: TGTGCCAGCAGTGGGCCTGTGAACACTGAAGCTTTCTTT. Amino acid sequence: CASSGPVNTEAFF.

The CDR3 here is CASSGRKGGSYNSPLHF. DNA of the CDR3: TGTGCCAGCAGCGGACGGAAAGGGGGCTCCTATAATTCACCCCTCCACTTT. The chain uses TRBV25-1 and TRBJ1-6; TRBD1 is a possible D gene (6 bases). The CDR3 totals 17 residues. Deletions cut 6 bases from V and 0 bases from J, with 15 bases between. Germline V gene data show CDR1 as MGHDK and CDR2 as SYGVNS.

V gene TRBV5-1 combines with J gene TRBJ2-5; 11 positions agree with TRBD2. V dropped 7 bases and J dropped 5; count of bases not matched to a gene: 10. CDR1 and CDR2 from the germline V gene are SGHRS and YFSETQ. The CDR3 extends over 15 amino acids. CDR3 bases: TGCGCCAGCGAACCGACTAGCGGGGTCCCGGAGACCCAGTACTTC. Amino acid sequence: CASEPTSGVPETQYF. Full variable domain (outside the CDR3, taken from reference TRBV5-1 and TRBJ2-5): KAGVTQTPRYLIKTRGQQVTLSCSPISGHRSVSWYQQTPGQGLQFLFEYFSETQRNKGNFPGRFSGRQFSNSRSEMNVSTLELGDSALYLCASEPTSGVPETQYFGPGTRLLVL.

The chain uses TRBV6-1 and TRBJ1-2; D might be TRBD1 (6 bases). The CDR3 contains 12 residues. V lost 8 bases and J lost 4, with 11 bases in between. CDR1 is MNHNS, CDR2 SASEGT, per germline. Here the CDR3 DNA reads TGTGCCAGCGTCCGGGACATCTATGGCTACACCTTC. Amino acid sequence: CASVRDIYGYTF.

CDR3 DNA: TGTGCCAGCAGCTTAGCCAAAGCTCAGCCCCAGCATTTT. It yields the protein CASSLAKAQPQHF. This chain connects TRBV7-6 to TRBJ1-5, with D unclear. The CDR3 runs to 13 residues. Trimming left V 0 bases short and J 6 bases short, with 6 bases between. The germline CDR1 and CDR2 sequences are SGHVS and FNYEAQ.

The chain uses TRBV29-1 and TRBJ2-1; 9 nucleotides agree with TRBD1. J gave up 3 bases and V 2 bases, and 11 bases lay outside the gene matches. The CDR3 length is 17 residues. Germline CDR1 reads SQVTM; CDR2 reads ANQGSEA. The CDR3 loop reads CSVELSVRTGVYNEQFF. The CDR3 bases are TGCAGCGTTGAATTGAGTGTGAGGACAGGGGTCTACAATGAGCAGTTCTTC.

The V call is TRBV5-1, the J call TRBJ2-3, with TRBD1 matching 8 bases. The CDR3 has 14 residues. Unmatched junction bases numbered 12, after V lost 0 bases and J lost 15 bases. Germline assignment: CDR1 SGHRS and CDR2 YFSETQ. CDR3 nucleotide sequence: TGCGCCAGCAGCTTGGCAGTCGGACAGGGTGAGGAATATTTT. Protein: CASSLAVGQGEEYF.

The rearrangement uses TRBV7-2 and TRBJ1-2, with D possibly TRBD1 on 6 matching bases. Per the germline V gene, CDR1 is SGHTA and CDR2 is FQGNSA. CDR3 length: 14 residues. The V gene lost 1 base and the J gene lost 6 bases, with 12 bases spanning the gap. CDR3 in amino acids: CASSLGGQSNGYTF. The CDR3 DNA reads as TGTGCCAGCAGCTTAGGGGGGCAGTCCAATGGCTACACCTTC.

V gene TRBV2 combines with J gene TRBJ1-4; maybe TRBD1 (5 bases). With 11 bases removed from V and 7 bases from J, the gap between germline ends came to 17 bases. There are 13 residues in the CDR3. The germline gives CDR1 SNHLY, CDR2 FYNNEI. The CDR3 bases are TGTGCCGCAGTTCGGGGGTCGGGTGAAAAACTGTTTTTT. It translates to CAAVRGSGEKLFF.

This rearrangement joins TRBV10-2 to TRBJ1-2; D perhaps matches TRBD1 (5 bases). Germline loops: CDR1 WSHSY, CDR2 SAAADI. V lost 0 bases and J lost 8, with 10 bases in between. The CDR3 is made up of 13 amino acids. CDR3 in amino acids: CASSESQEGGYTF. The CDR3 nucleotides are TGCGCCAGCAGTGAGTCACAGGAGGGGGGCTACACCTTC.

The J gene is TRBJ2-7, the V gene TRBV5-5; D remains unclear. This CDR3 is 14 amino acids long. The germline V gene has CDR1 SGHKS and CDR2 YYEKEE (reference sequence). The ends were cut back, 0 bases at V and 2 bases at J, with 9 bases in the middle. The CDR3 region has the DNA TGTGCCAGCAGCTTGGAGAGAATCGCCTACGAGCAGTACTTC. Translation: CASSLERIAYEQYF. The full variable domain, completed using reference TRBV5-5 and TRBJ2-7, is DAGVTQSPTHLIKTRGQQVTLRCSPISGHKSVSWYQQVLGQGPQFIFQYYEKEERGRGNFPDRFSARQFPNYSSELNVNALLLGDSALYLCASSLERIAYEQYFGPGTRLTVT.

The V call is TRBV10-1, the J call TRBJ1-1; a possible D gene is TRBD1 (6 bases). The CDR3 consists of 14 residues. In germline, CDR1 is WNHNN, CDR2 SYGVQD (reference sequence). Trimming left V 5 bases short and J 1 base short, with 11 bases between. The CDR3 loop reads CASSPGGGNTEAFF. The DNA of the CDR3 is TGCGCCAGCAGTCCGGGAGGGGGGAACACTGAAGCTTTCTTT.

CDR3 loop: CASSLEGGWGNQPQHF. CDR3 DNA: TGTGCCAGCAGCTTGGAGGGAGGTTGGGGCAATCAGCCCCAGCATTTT. The chain carries TRBV5-5 and TRBJ1-5, with no clear D. Per germline, CDR1 SGHKS and CDR2 YYEKEE (reference sequence). V gave up 0 bases and J gave up 2 bases, with 12 bases separating them. The CDR3 covers 16 residues.

A remark on this clone: This sample includes further DNA sequences coding for the same CDR3. This chain links TRBV5-1 with TRBJ1-1; TRBD1 matches at 7 bases. Germline V lookup: CDR1 SGHRS, CDR2 YFSETQ. The J segment lost 2 bases and the V segment lost 2 bases, leaving 3 bases of the junction unmatched. CDR3 length: 14 amino acids. The CDR3 DNA reads TGCGCCAGCAGCTTTAGGACAGGAAACACTGAAGCTTTCTTT. Its protein is CASSFRTGNTEAFF.

In DNA form, the CDR3 reads TGCGCCAGCAGCCCAAACTCAGCAGGCTATGGCTACACCTTC. Residues: CASSPNSAGYGYTF. The chain is built from TRBV4-3 and TRBJ1-2; D gene unclear. The CDR3 has 14 amino acids. Germline V lookup: CDR1 LGHNA, CDR2 YSLEER. Trimming shortened V by 4 bases and J by 4 bases, and 13 bases separated the two germline ends.

This chain connects TRBV7-3 to TRBJ2-1; D unresolved. This CDR3 has 15 amino acids. Germline CDR1 SGHTA, CDR2 FQGTGA. V lost 5 bases and J 1 base, leaving 12 bases between the germline ends. This CDR3 is CASSEDTGSYNEQFF. CDR3 nucleotide sequence: TGTGCCAGCAGCGAAGACACTGGGTCCTACAATGAGCAGTTCTTC.

This rearrangement joins TRBV5-1 to TRBJ1-1, with 7 bases lining up with TRBD1. V was clipped by 0 bases and J by 6 bases; unmatched bases: 5. The germline V gene encodes CDR1 SGHRS and CDR2 YFSETQ. The CDR3 spans 14 residues. The CDR3 here is CASSLGQGGAEAFF. In nucleotides, the CDR3 is TGCGCCAGCAGCTTGGGACAGGGAGGCGCTGAAGCTTTCTTT.